The 4 T cell receptor beta chains below come from one sample, sequenced in a study of CD8 T cells in Susac syndrome. It was with random hexamers that 0.5 to 1 ug RNA was reverse transcribed. Each CDR3 protein gets one entry after TCRdb re-called the immunoSEQ multiplex PCR reads with MiXCR. Of tens of thousands of distinct CDR3 sequences listed, roughly 93% are singletons. The sequenced sample consisted of CD8+ T cells from PBMCs. These receptors all come from a human donor with multiple sclerosis.

The V call is TRBV10-1, the J call TRBJ1-1; no firm D call. Trimming cost V 3 bases and J 0 bases, with 5 bases left between them. CDR1 is WNHNN, CDR2 SYGVQD, per germline (reference sequence). The CDR3 spans 13 residues. The CDR3 DNA reads TGCGCCAGCAGTGAAACAGTGAACACTGAAGCTTTCTTT. Translating gives CASSETVNTEAFF.

The chain recombines TRBV4-3 with TRBJ1-2; possible D gene TRBD1, 5 bases. The CDR3 consists of 16 residues. Deletions cut 3 bases from V and 8 bases from J, with 22 bases between. Germline loops: CDR1 LGHNA, CDR2 YSLEER. The CDR3, as DNA: TGCGCCAGCAGCCAGGGGGGGAGCATATGGTCCTTCGGCTACACCTTC. Translated: CASSQGGSIWSFGYTF.

J is TRBJ1-2 and V is TRBV29-1; the D is unclear. The ends were cut back, 4 bases at V and 4 bases at J, with 13 bases in the middle. The CDR3 is 13 residues long. In germline, CDR1 is SQVTM, CDR2 ANQGSEA. The CDR3 sequence: CSVVAGSLYGYTF. In nucleotides, the CDR3 is TGCAGCGTTGTGGCAGGATCCCTCTATGGCTACACCTTC. The variable domain in full, with the rest retrieved from reference TRBV29-1 and TRBJ1-2, is SAVISQKPSRDICQRGTSLTIQCQVDSQVTMMFWYRQQPGQSLTLIATANQGSEATYESGFVIDKFPISRPNLTFSTLTVSNMSPEDSSIYLCSVVAGSLYGYTFGSGTRLTVV.

The chain uses TRBV7-9 and TRBJ1-3; 9 nucleotides match TRBD1. V dropped 3 bases and J dropped 3; count of bases not matched to a gene: 12. Per the germline V gene, CDR1 is SEHNR and CDR2 is FQNEAQ (reference sequence). This CDR3 has 18 residues. CDR3 sequence (DNA): TGTGCCAGCAGCTTCCGGGACAGGGAGGATCGGAGTGGAAACACCATATATTTT. Its protein is CASSFRDREDRSGNTIYF. The full variable domain, its missing parts supplied by reference TRBV7-9 and TRBJ1-3, is DTGVSQNPRHKITKRGQNVTFRCDPISEHNRLYWYRQTLGQGPEFLTYFQNEAQLEKSRLLSDRFSAERPKGSFSTLEIQRTEQGDSAMYLCASSFRDREDRSGNTIYFGEGSWLTVV.